The 7 T cell receptor beta chains below were found in one sample sequenced in a study of T cells after yellow fever vaccination. MiXCR, applied by TCRdb to the 5' RACE reads, yields one record per CDR3 protein. The sample contains some 560,000 distinct CDR3 sequences, under 25% of which appear only once. Sequencing was performed on PBMCs, taken 15 days after the yellow fever booster vaccination. Receptors were obtained from a man aged 25 to 45 who received the YFV17D yellow fever vaccine.

This clonotype has just one count. This chain connects TRBV6-2 or TRBV6-3 to TRBJ2-1, with D possibly TRBD2 on 5 matching bases. The CDR3 has 16 amino acids. V lost 6 bases to trimming and J lost 6 bases, with 21 bases between them. CDR1 is MNHEY and CDR2 is SVGEGT in the germline V gene. CDR3: CASRPPEASTGNEQFF. In nucleotides, the CDR3 is TGTGCCAGCAGACCGCCCGAGGCTAGCACCGGCAATGAGCAGTTCTTC.

The chain has TRBV27 and TRBJ2-3, with TRBD2 matching over 11 bases. V dropped 0 bases and J dropped 2; count of bases not matched to a gene: 4. There are 17 residues in the CDR3. The V gene's germline CDR1 is MNHEY and CDR2 SMNVEV (reference sequence). The CDR3 reads CASSLSGTSGVTDTQYF. In nucleotides, the CDR3 is TGTGCCAGCAGTTTATCGGGGACTAGCGGTGTCACAGATACGCAGTATTTT.

CDR3 nucleotide sequence: TGTGCCATCATAGCCCACATTCAGTACTTC. It codes for CAIIAHIQYF. The chain carries TRBV10-3 and TRBJ2-4; D is ambiguous. Germline values: CDR1 ENHRY, CDR2 SYGVKD. V lost 7 bases, J lost 8 bases, and 6 bases lay in between. This CDR3 comprises 10 residues.

The genes are TRBV5-1 and TRBJ2-3, with 7 nucleotides matching TRBD2. The CDR3 covers 16 residues. The V gene end was trimmed by 2 bases and the J gene end by 2 bases; junction bases not matched to a gene: 8. CDR1 and CDR2 from the germline V gene are SGHRS and YFSETQ. The CDR3 is CASSFSGLHDTDTQYF. CDR3 bases: TGCGCCAGCAGCTTCTCGGGACTACATGACACAGATACGCAGTATTTT.

A few counts support this clonotype. The chain combines TRBV7-9 with TRBJ2-3; 13 nucleotides agree with TRBD2. CDR1 SEHNR and CDR2 FQNEAQ come from the germline V gene (reference sequence). The trim removed 2 bases at V and 6 bases at J, leaving 8 bases unmatched. The CDR3 has 17 amino acids. The CDR3 protein is CASSLTGTSGVRDTQYF. CDR3 bases: TGTGCCAGCAGCTTAACCGGGACTAGCGGGGTCCGTGATACGCAGTATTTT. The full variable domain, with the rest looked up from reference TRBV7-9 and TRBJ2-3, is DTGVSQNPRHKITKRGQNVTFRCDPISEHNRLYWYRQTLGQGPEFLTYFQNEAQLEKSRLLSDRFSAERPKGSFSTLEIQRTEQGDSAMYLCASSLTGTSGVRDTQYFGPGTRLTVL.

V usage is TRBV2 and J usage is TRBJ2-1; TRBD1 matches at 8 bases. Trimming took 8 bases from V and 7 from J; bases not matched to a gene: 7. The CDR3 length is 13 residues. CDR1 and CDR2 from the germline V gene are SNHLY and FYNNEI. This CDR3 reads CASADRARNEQFF. CDR3 DNA sequence: TGTGCCAGCGCGGACAGGGCAAGAAATGAGCAGTTCTTC. The full variable domain, in which reference TRBV2 and TRBJ2-1 provide the parts outside the CDR3, is EPEVTQTPSHQVTQMGQEVILRCVPISNHLYFYWYRQILGQKVEFLVSFYNNEISEKSEIFDDQFSVERPDGSNFTLKIRSTKLEDSAMYFCASADRARNEQFFGPGTRLTVL.

This sequence joins TRBV10-3 and TRBJ2-5, with 7 bases lining up with TRBD2. Germline values: CDR1 ENHRY, CDR2 SYGVKD. The length of the CDR3 is 14 residues. V was clipped by 8 bases and J by 5 bases; unmatched bases: 11. CDR3: CAIGPRGGEETQYF. CDR3 nucleotide sequence: TGTGCCATCGGCCCGAGGGGAGGGGAGGAGACCCAGTACTTC.